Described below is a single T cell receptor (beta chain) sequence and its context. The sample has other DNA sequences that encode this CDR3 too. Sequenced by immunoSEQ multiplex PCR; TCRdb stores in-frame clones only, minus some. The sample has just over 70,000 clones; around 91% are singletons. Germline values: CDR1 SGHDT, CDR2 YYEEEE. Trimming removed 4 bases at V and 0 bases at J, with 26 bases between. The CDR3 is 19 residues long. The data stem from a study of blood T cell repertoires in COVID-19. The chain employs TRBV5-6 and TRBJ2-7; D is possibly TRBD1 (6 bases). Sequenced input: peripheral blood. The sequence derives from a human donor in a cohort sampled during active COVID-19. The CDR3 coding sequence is TGTGCCAGCAGCGCTCCGGGACAAGCGTCTTCAGGTCCCTCCTACGAGCAGTACTTC. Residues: CASSAPGQASSGPSYEQYF. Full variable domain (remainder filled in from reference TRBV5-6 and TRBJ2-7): DAGVTQSPTHLIKTRGQQVTLRCSPKSGHDTVSWYQQALGQGPQFIFQYYEEEERQRGNFPDRFSGHQFPNYSSELNVNALLLGDSALYLCASSAPGQASSGPSYEQYFGPGTRLTVT.